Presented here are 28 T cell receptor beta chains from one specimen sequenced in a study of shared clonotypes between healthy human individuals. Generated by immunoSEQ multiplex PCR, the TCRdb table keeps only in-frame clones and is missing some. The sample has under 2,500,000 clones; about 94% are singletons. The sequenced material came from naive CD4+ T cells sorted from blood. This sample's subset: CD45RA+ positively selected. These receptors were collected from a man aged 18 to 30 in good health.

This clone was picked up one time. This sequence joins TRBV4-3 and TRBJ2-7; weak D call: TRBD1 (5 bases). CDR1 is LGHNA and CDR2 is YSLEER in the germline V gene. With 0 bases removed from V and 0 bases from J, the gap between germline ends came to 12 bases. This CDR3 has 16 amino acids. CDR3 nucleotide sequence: TGCGCCAGCAGCCAAGATCTTACAGGCTTCTCCTACGAGCAGTACTTC. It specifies CASSQDLTGFSYEQYF.

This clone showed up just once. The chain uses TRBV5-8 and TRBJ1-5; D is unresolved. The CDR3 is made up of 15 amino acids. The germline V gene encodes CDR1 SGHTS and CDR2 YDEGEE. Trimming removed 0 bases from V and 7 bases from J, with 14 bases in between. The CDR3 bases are TGTGCCAGCAGCTTGGCCCACAAGGGAGGACAGCCCCAGCATTTT. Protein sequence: CASSLAHKGGQPQHF.

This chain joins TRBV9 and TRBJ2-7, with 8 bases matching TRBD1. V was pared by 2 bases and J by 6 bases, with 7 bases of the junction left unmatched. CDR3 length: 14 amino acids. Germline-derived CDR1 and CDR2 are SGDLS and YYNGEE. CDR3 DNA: TGTGCCAGCAGCGTCGCAGGGGGCGCGAGCGAGCAGTACTTC. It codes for CASSVAGGASEQYF.

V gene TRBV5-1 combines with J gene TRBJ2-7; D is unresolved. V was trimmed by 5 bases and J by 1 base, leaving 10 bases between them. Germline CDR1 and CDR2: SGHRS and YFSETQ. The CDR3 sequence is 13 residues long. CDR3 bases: TGCGCCAGCAGTGTATTTGGGTCCTACGAGCAGTACTTC. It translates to CASSVFGSYEQYF.

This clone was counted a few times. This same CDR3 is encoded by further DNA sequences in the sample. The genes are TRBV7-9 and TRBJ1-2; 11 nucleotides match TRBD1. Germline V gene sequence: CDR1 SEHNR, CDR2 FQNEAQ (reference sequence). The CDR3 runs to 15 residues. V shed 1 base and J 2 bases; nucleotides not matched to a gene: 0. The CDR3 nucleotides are TGTGCCAGCAGCTTAGGGACAGGGGGCAACTATGGCTACACCTTC. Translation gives CASSLGTGGNYGYTF.

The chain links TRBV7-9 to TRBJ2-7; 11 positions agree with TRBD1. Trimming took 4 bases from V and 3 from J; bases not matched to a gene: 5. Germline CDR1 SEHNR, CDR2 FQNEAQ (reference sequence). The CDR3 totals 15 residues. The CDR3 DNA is TGTGCCAGCAGCTCCTCCGGGACAGGGGGCTACGAGCAGTACTTC. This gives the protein CASSSSGTGGYEQYF.

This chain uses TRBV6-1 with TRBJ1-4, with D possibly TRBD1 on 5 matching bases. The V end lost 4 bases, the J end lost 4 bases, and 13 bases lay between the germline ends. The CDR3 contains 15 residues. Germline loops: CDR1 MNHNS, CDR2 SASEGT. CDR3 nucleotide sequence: TGTGCCAGCAGTGGTGGGGGGGGAGATAATGAAAAACTGTTTTTT. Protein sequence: CASSGGGGDNEKLFF.

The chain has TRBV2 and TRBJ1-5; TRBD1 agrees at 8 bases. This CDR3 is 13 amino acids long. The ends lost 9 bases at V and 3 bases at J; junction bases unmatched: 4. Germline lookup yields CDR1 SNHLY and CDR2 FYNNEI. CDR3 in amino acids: CASRTGHNQPQHF. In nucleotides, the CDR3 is TGTGCCAGTCGGACAGGGCACAATCAGCCCCAGCATTTT.

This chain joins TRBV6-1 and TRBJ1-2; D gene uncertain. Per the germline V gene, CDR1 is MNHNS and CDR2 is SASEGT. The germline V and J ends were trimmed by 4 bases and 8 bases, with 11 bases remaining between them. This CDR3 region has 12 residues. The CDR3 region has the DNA TGTGCCAGCAGTGTTCTAGGTGGGGGCTACACCTTC. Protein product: CASSVLGGGYTF.

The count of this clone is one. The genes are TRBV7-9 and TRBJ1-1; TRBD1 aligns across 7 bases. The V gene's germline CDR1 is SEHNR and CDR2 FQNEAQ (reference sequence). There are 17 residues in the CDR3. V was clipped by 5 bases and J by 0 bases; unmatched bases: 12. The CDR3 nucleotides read TGTGCCAGCAGCCTAGTGGCAGGGGGGAGCATGAACACTGAAGCTTTCTTT. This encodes CASSLVAGGSMNTEAFF. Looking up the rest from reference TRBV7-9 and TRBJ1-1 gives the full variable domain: DTGVSQNPRHKITKRGQNVTFRCDPISEHNRLYWYRQTLGQGPEFLTYFQNEAQLEKSRLLSDRFSAERPKGSFSTLEIQRTEQGDSAMYLCASSLVAGGSMNTEAFFGQGTRLTVV.

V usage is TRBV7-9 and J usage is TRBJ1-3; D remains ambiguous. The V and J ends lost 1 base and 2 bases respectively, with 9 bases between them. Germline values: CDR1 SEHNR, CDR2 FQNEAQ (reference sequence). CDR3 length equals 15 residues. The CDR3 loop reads CASSLEGFTGNTIYF. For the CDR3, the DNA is TGTGCCAGCAGCTTAGAAGGATTCACTGGAAACACCATATATTTT.

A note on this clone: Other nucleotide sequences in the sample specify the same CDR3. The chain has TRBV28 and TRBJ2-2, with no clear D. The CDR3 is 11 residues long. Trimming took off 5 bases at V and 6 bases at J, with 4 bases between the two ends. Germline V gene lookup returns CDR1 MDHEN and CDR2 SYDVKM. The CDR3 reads CASSRAGELFF. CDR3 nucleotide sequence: TGTGCCAGCAGTCGGGCCGGGGAGCTGTTTTTT.

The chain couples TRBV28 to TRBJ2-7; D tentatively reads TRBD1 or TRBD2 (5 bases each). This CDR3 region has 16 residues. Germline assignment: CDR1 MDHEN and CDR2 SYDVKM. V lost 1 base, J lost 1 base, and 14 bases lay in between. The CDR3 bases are TGTGCCAGCAGTTTATCCGCCTGGGGACGGTCCTACGAGCAGTACTTC. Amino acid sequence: CASSLSAWGRSYEQYF.

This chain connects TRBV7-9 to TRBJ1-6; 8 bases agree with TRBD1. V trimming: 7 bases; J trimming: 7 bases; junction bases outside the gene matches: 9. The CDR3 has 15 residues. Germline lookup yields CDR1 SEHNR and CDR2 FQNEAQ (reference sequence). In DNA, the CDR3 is TGTGCCAGCACCGAGGAAGGACAGGGAAATTCACCCCTCCACTTT. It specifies CASTEEGQGNSPLHF.

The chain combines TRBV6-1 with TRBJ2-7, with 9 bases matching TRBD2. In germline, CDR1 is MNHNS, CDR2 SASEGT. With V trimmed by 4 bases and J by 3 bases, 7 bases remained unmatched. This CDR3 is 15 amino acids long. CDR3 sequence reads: CASSGGGGPRYEQYF. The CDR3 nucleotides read TGTGCCAGCAGTGGCGGGGGGGGGCCCCGCTACGAGCAGTACTTC.

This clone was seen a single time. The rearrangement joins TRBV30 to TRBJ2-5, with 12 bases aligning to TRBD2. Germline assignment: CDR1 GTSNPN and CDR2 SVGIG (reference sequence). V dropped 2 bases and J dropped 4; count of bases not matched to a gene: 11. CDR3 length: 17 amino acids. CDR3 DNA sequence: TGTGCCTGGAGTCTCCTCCCTAGCGGGAGGGCTGGAGAGACCCAGTACTTC. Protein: CAWSLLPSGRAGETQYF.

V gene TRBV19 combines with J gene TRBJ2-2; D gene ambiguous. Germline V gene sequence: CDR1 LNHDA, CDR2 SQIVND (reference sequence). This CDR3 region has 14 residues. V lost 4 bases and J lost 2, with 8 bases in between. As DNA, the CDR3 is TGTGCCAGTAGTAGAACTCATAACACCGGGGAGCTGTTTTTT. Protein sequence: CASSRTHNTGELFF. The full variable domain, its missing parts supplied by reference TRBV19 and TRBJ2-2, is DGGITQSPKYLFRKEGQNVTLSCEQNLNHDAMYWYRQDPGQGLRLIYYSQIVNDFQKGDIAEGYSVSREKKESFPLTVTSAQKNPTAFYLCASSRTHNTGELFFGEGSRLTVL.

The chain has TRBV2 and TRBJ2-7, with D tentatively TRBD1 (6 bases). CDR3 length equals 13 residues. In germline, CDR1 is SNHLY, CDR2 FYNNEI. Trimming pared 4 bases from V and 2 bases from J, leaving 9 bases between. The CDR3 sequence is CASSGTAPYEQYF. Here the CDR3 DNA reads TGTGCCAGCAGTGGGACAGCCCCCTACGAGCAGTACTTC.

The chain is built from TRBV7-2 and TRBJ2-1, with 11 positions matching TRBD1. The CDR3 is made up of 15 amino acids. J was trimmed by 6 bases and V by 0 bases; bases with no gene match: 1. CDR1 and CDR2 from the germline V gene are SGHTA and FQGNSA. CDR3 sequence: CASSLAGTGGNEQFF. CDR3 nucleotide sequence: TGTGCCAGCAGCTTAGCGGGGACAGGGGGCAATGAGCAGTTCTTC.

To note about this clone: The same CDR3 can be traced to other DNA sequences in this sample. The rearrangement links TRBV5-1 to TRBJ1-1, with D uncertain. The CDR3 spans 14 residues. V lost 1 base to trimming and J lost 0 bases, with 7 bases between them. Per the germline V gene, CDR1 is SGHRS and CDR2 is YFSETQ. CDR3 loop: CASSLLSVNTEAFF. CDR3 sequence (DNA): TGCGCCAGCAGCTTGCTCTCGGTGAACACTGAAGCTTTCTTT.

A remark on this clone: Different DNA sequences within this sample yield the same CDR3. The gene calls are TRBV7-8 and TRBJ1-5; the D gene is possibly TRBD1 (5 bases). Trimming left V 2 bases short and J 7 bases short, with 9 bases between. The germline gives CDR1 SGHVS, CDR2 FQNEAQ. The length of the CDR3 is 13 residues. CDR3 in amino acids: CASSLRGNQPQHF. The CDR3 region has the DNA TGTGCCAGCAGCTTAAGGGGTAACCAGCCCCAGCATTTT.

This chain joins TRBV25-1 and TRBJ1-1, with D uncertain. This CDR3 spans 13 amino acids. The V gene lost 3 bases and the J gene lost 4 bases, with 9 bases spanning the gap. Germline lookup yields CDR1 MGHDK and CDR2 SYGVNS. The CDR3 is CASSEPWGTEAFF. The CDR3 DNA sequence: TGTGCCAGCAGTGAGCCCTGGGGCACTGAAGCTTTCTTT.

The CDR3 DNA follows: TGTGCCAGCAGTTTAACTTTAAGTGACGACCGCTCCTATAATTCACCCCTCCACTTT. This codes for CASSLTLSDDRSYNSPLHF. This chain joins TRBV28 and TRBJ1-6; D gene uncertain. This CDR3 region has 19 residues. From germline, CDR1 is MDHEN and CDR2 SYDVKM. V lost 2 bases and J lost 0, with 17 bases in between.

For the CDR3, the DNA is TGTGCCAGCAGTTTATGGACTAGCGGGTCTAATGAGCAGTTCTTC. Protein sequence: CASSLWTSGSNEQFF. The V gene is TRBV28, the J gene TRBJ2-1; 10 positions match TRBD2. J gave up 7 bases and V 0 bases, and 3 bases lay outside the gene matches. Per the germline V gene, CDR1 is MDHEN and CDR2 is SYDVKM. The CDR3 has 15 amino acids.

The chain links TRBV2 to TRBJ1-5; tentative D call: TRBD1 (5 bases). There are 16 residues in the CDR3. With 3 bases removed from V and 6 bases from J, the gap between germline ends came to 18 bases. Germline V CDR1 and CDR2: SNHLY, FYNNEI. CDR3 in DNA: TGTGCCAGCAGTGAGGACTTCGGGCAGGGAGGTCAGCCCCAGCATTTT. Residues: CASSEDFGQGGQPQHF.

The CDR3 nucleotides read TGTGCCAGCAGTTTATCGGACAACGGTCAGCCCCAGCATTTT. Translation: CASSLSDNGQPQHF. The chain is built from TRBV28 and TRBJ1-5, with a weak D call TRBD1 (5 bases). The ends were cut back, 1 base at V and 6 bases at J, with 10 bases in the middle. This CDR3 contains 14 residues. CDR1 is MDHEN, CDR2 SYDVKM, per germline.

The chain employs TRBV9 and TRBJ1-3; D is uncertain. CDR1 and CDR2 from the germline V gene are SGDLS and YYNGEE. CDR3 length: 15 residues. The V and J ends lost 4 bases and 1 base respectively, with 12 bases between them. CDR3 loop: CASSPTSGSGNTIYF. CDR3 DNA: TGTGCCAGCAGCCCGACGTCGGGATCTGGAAACACCATATATTTT.

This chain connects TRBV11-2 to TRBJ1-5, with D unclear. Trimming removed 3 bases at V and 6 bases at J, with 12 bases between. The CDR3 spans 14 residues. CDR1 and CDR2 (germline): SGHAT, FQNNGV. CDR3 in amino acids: CASSLSGQSQPQHF. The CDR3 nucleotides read TGTGCCAGCAGCTTGTCAGGTCAAAGTCAGCCCCAGCATTTT.